These T cell receptor beta chains were read from a single sample in a study of T-cell memory formation after mild COVID-19. Via MiXCR, TCRdb re-called the 5' RACE reads, giving one row per CDR3 protein. The sample has 170,000 or so distinct CDR3 sequences, about 22% seen once. The specimen was PBMCs or a T cell subset sorted from them (not recorded which). These receptors were obtained from an adult woman who had mild COVID-19 (a few samples of this study predate the infection). Cell type and time point are not known. CDR3s include the opening cysteine and the closing phenylalanine or tryptophan. The order of the fields is V gene, J gene, D gene, clone size, CDR3 DNA, CDR3 protein. D genes are given only for firm matches. Clone sizes are given selectively: once, few, many, or a class where the clone is expanded.

TRBV6-1	TRBJ1-5	.	.	TGTGCCAGCAGTGACGGAGGCGGTGGGCATCAGCCCCAGCATTTT	CASSDGGGGHQPQHF
TRBV9	TRBJ2-1	TRBD2	.	TGTGCCAGCTCTGGTCGGGCTAGCGGGGGGGGCGATGAGCAGTTCTTC	CASSGRASGGGDEQFF
TRBV12-3/TRBV12-4	TRBJ1-2	.	few	TGTGCCAGCAGTTGGGGGGCGGCTGGCTACACCTTC	CASSWGAAGYTF
TRBV7-8	TRBJ2-1	.	many	TGTGCCAGCCGCCTGGGGCACCGGAACGAGCAGTTCTTC	CASRLGHRNEQFF
TRBV9	TRBJ1-6	.	few	TGTGCCAGCAGCGTGGAGGGACGGGCAAATTCACCCCTCCACTTT	CASSVEGRANSPLHF
TRBV9	TRBJ2-5	.	.	TGTGCCAGCAGCCCAGGGGGAGGGTTCCAAGAGACCCAGTACTTC	CASSPGGGFQETQYF
TRBV9	TRBJ2-3	TRBD1	.	TGTGCCAGCAGCGTAGGAGTTGCAGGGGGCATAGATACGCAGTATTTT	CASSVGVAGGIDTQYF
TRBV5-5	TRBJ2-7	TRBD1	.	TGTGCCAGCAGCCACTCTTGGGCGACAGGGGAGTACGAGCAGTACTTC	CASSHSWATGEYEQYF
TRBV27	TRBJ2-7	TRBD2	.	TGTGCCAGCAGCCCGGGACTACACTACGAGCAGTACTTC	CASSPGLHYEQYF
TRBV11-2	TRBJ2-1	TRBD1	.	TGTGCCAGCAGCTTAGTAGGGACAGGGTCCTACAATGAGCAGTTCTTC	CASSLVGTGSYNEQFF
TRBV5-1	TRBJ1-2	.	many	TGCGCCAGCAGCTTGGTGGGTGAAACCGACATTTCTAACTATGGCTACACCTTC	CASSLVGETDISNYGYTF
TRBV7-9	TRBJ2-7	.	.	TGTGCCAGCAGCTTAGTTCAGGGGAACTACGAGCAGTACTTC	CASSLVQGNYEQYF
TRBV12-3/TRBV12-4	TRBJ1-2	.	few	TGTGCCAGCAGTTTAGACACACGGCGGGGCTACACCTTC	CASSLDTRRGYTF
TRBV24-1	TRBJ1-2	.	.	TGTGCCACCAGTGATCCCAGGACGACCTATGGCTACACCTTC	CATSDPRTTYGYTF
TRBV14	TRBJ2-1	.	.	TGTGCCAGCAGCCCGATAATGACAGGTTCAAATGAGCAGTTCTTC	CASSPIMTGSNEQFF
TRBV27	TRBJ2-1	TRBD2	.	TGTGCCAGCCAAGCGGGGGGGCAGAGCTCCTACAATGAGCAGTTCTTC	CASQAGGQSSYNEQFF
TRBV27	TRBJ2-7	TRBD2	.	TGTGCCAGCAGTCCGGGACTAGAGATCTACGAGCAGTACTTC	CASSPGLEIYEQYF
TRBV7-9	TRBJ2-6	.	few	TGTGCCAGCAGCTCCGACAGAGTCTCTGGGGCCAACGTCCTGACTTTC	CASSSDRVSGANVLTF
TRBV7-9	TRBJ2-7	TRBD1	.	TGTGCCAGCAGCTTTAACAGGGGCCTTGTCTACGAGCAGTACTTC	CASSFNRGLVYEQYF
TRBV5-1	TRBJ2-7	TRBD1	many	TGCGCCAGCAGCATCGGGACAGGGGGCTACGAGCAGTACTTC	CASSIGTGGYEQYF
TRBV7-9	TRBJ2-5	.	.	TGTGCCAGCAGCTTACCAGTTACAGATGGAGAAGAGACCCAGTACTTC	CASSLPVTDGEETQYF
TRBV3-1	TRBJ2-5	TRBD2	few	TGTGCCAGCAGCCTCTCCGAGGGACTAGAAGAGACCCAGTACTTC	CASSLSEGLEETQYF
TRBV11-3	TRBJ2-3	.	many	TGTGCCAGCAGCTTGACGGGATTCGGTACGCAGTATTTT	CASSLTGFGTQYF
TRBV1	TRBJ2-1	.	few	TGCACCAGCAGCCAATCAGGAACCCACAATGAGCAGTTCTTC	CTSSQSGTHNEQFF
TRBV29-1	TRBJ2-1	TRBD2	.	TGCAGCGTATTAGCGGGAGGGCCGTATGAGCAGTTCTTC	CSVLAGGPYEQFF
TRBV5-1	TRBJ2-3	.	few	TGCGCCAGCAGCTTACAGACAGATACGCAGTATTTT	CASSLQTDTQYF
TRBV6-5	TRBJ2-2	.	.	TGTGCCAGCAGGGGTGGGCATAGCGGCACCGGGGAGCTGTTTTTT	CASRGGHSGTGELFF
TRBV19	TRBJ2-3	.	few	TGTGCCAGTAGTACCCGGGACAAGTACACAGATACGCAGTATTTT	CASSTRDKYTDTQYF
TRBV12-3/TRBV12-4	TRBJ2-3	.	.	TGTGCCAGCGCCGCATTACAGGAGGCAGATACGCAGTATTTT	CASAALQEADTQYF
TRBV29-1	TRBJ2-7	TRBD2	.	TGCAGCGTTGAAGATACAAAGGCGGGAGTGGGGTACGAGCAGTACTTC	CSVEDTKAGVGYEQYF
TRBV7-8	TRBJ2-1	.	few	TGTGCCAGCAGCTTAGAAGATGCGAGCTCCTACAATGAGCAGTTCTTC	CASSLEDASSYNEQFF
TRBV28	TRBJ2-3	.	.	TGTGCCAGCAGTTTTGGTGAAGCTAGCACAGATACGCAGTATTTT	CASSFGEASTDTQYF
TRBV6-5	TRBJ2-7	.	.	TGTGCCAGCAGTTTCGGGGGGCCGAGCTCCTACGAGCAGTACTTC	CASSFGGPSSYEQYF
TRBV7-3	TRBJ2-3	.	few	TGTGCCAGCAGCCCCATGGGGGACGATACGCAGTATTTT	CASSPMGDDTQYF
TRBV6-5	TRBJ1-2	TRBD1	.	TGTGCCAGCAGTGCCACCGGGACAGGGGACTATGGCTACACCTTC	CASSATGTGDYGYTF
TRBV7-9	TRBJ1-1	TRBD1	few	TGTGCCGGCGACAGGGACACTGAAGCTTTCTTT	CAGDRDTEAFF
TRBV5-1	TRBJ2-7	.	.	TGCGCCAGCAGCGGCAGCGGGTCCGATTCACCATACGAGCAGTACTTC	CASSGSGSDSPYEQYF
TRBV12-3/TRBV12-4	TRBJ2-6	TRBD1	.	TGTGCCAGCAGTTTAGACGCAGGGGGCTTGGCTGGGGCCAACGTCCTGACTTTC	CASSLDAGGLAGANVLTF
TRBV2	TRBJ1-2	.	.	TGTGCCAGCAACGACAGGCCTAACTATGGCTACACCTTC	CASNDRPNYGYTF
TRBV12-3/TRBV12-4	TRBJ2-1	.	.	TGTGCCAGCAGTCCCGTCAGGGGCCTCTACAATGAGCAGTTCTTC	CASSPVRGLYNEQFF
TRBV7-9	TRBJ2-7	TRBD2	few	TGTGCCAGCAGCTTAACTAGGACTAGCGGCGACGAGCAGTACTTC	CASSLTRTSGDEQYF
TRBV4-1	TRBJ2-5	.	.	TGCGCCAGCAGCCAAGGCCTTAGTGACAGTCAAGAGACCCAGTACTTC	CASSQGLSDSQETQYF
TRBV5-1	TRBJ1-1	.	few	TGCGCCAGCAGCACCGGGACTTGGGACACTGAAGCTTTCTTT	CASSTGTWDTEAFF
TRBV10-3	TRBJ2-5	TRBD1	.	TGTGCCATCAGCGGACAGGGGCCGCAAGAGACCCAGTACTTC	CAISGQGPQETQYF
TRBV9	TRBJ2-7	.	few	TGTGCCAGCAGCGCTGGGACCGTTGGTTCCTACGAGCAGTACTTC	CASSAGTVGSYEQYF
TRBV6-1	TRBJ1-5	.	.	TGTGCCAGCAGTGAAGCCACAGACTCCTATCAGCCCCAGCATTTT	CASSEATDSYQPQHF
TRBV12-3/TRBV12-4	TRBJ1-2	.	few	TGTGCCAGCAGTCCTCCGGGGGGGGAAAGGAACTATGGCTACACCTTC	CASSPPGGERNYGYTF
TRBV5-6	TRBJ1-6	.	.	TGTGCCAGCAGTCTGTCACCCCTCCACTTT	CASSLSPLHF